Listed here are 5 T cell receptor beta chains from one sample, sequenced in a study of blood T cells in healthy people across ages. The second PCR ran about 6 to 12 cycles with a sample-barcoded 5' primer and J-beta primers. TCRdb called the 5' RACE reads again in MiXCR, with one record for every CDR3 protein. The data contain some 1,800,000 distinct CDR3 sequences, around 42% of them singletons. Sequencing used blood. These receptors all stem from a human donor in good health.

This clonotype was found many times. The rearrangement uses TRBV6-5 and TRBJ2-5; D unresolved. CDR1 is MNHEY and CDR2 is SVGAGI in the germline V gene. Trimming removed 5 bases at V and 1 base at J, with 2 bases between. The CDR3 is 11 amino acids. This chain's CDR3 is CASSTQETQYF. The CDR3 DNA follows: TGTGCCAGCAGTACCCAAGAGACCCAGTACTTC.

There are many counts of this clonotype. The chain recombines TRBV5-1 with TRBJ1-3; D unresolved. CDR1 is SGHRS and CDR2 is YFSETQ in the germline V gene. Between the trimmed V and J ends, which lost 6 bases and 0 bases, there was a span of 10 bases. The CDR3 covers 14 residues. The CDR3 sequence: CASKGQSSGNTIYF. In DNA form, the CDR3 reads TGCGCCAGCAAAGGGCAGAGCTCTGGAAACACCATATATTTT.

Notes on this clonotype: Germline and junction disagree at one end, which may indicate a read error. The CDR3 DNA reads as TGTGCCAGCAGCATCGGGACAGGGCAAGAGGCCCAGTACTTC. Translating it yields CASSIGTGQEAQYF. J is TRBJ2-5 and V is TRBV7-9; 9 positions match TRBD1. CDR1 is SEHNR, CDR2 FQNEAQ, per germline (reference sequence). The CDR3 sequence is 14 residues long.

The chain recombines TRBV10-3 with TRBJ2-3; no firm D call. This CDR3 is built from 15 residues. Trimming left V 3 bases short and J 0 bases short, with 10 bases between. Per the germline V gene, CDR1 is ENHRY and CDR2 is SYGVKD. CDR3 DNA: TGTGCCATCAGTGACAGCTCTGGGAGCACAGATACGCAGTATTTT. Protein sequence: CAISDSSGSTDTQYF.

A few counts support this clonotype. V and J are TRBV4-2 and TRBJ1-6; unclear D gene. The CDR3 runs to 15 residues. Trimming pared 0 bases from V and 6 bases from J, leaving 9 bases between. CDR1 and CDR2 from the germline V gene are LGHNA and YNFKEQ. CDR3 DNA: TGTGCCAGCAGCCAAGATCTGCGTGGTAATTCACCCCTCCACTTT. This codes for CASSQDLRGNSPLHF.